This T cell receptor (beta chain) was sequenced during a study of multiple sclerosis patients with progressive multifocal leukoencephalopathy. Overall study results and limits: Before and during natalizumab, the clones expanded at PML already existed. At PML onset, no shared TRBV or TRBJ gene usage was seen. In most PML patients, TRB repertoires appeared less diverse by entropy.

A word on this clone: Its specificity is unknown.

Sequencing used immunoSEQ multiplex PCR; TCRdb keeps in-frame clones, though not all of them. The sample records fewer than 40,000 clones, around 90% being singletons. The length of the CDR3 is 15 residues. Deletions cut 0 bases from V and 8 bases from J, with 14 bases between. CDR1 and CDR2 (germline): SEHNR, FQNEAQ (reference sequence). The time point here: time of PML onset. PML in natalizumab-treated patients developed after between about 16 and 56 months of natalizumab therapy. The source is a woman aged 40-49 years with progressive multifocal leukoencephalopathy. Here the sequenced sample was PBMCs, taken from a patient treated with natalizumab. The gene calls are TRBV7-9 and TRBJ2-4; D gene uncertain. The CDR3 region is CASSLARTWQDIQYF. CDR3 DNA: TGTGCCAGCAGCTTAGCGCGTACCTGGCAGGACATTCAGTACTTC. The entire variable domain, with the rest obtained from reference TRBV7-9 and TRBJ2-4, is as follows: DTGVSQNPRHKITKRGQNVTFRCDPISEHNRLYWYRQTLGQGPEFLTYFQNEAQLEKSRLLSDRFSAERPKGSFSTLEIQRTEQGDSAMYLCASSLARTWQDIQYFGAGTRLSVL.